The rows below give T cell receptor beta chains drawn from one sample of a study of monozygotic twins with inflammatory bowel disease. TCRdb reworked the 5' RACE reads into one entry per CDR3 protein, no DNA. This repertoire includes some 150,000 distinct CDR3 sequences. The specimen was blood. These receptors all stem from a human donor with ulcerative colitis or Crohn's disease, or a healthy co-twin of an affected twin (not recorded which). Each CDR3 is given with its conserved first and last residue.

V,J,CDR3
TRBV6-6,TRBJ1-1,CAVGARNTEAFF
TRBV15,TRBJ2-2,CATSRDWGRTGELFF
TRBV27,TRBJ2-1,CASSFADSYNEQFF
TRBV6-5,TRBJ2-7,CASSYSGQGYAYEQYF
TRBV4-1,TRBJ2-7,CASSQDGLNEQYF
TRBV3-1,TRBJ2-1,CASSQDRGNDEQFF
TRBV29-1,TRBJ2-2,CSVDRGSTGELFF
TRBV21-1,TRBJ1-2,CASSKDDNGTFYGYTF
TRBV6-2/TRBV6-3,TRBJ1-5,CASSYSGGEAYNQPQHF
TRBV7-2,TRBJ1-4,CASSYWDRAEKLFF
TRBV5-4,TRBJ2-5,CASSLANSTQEKSDIETQYF
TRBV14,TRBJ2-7,CASSQVSGGQYF
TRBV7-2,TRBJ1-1,CASSLVGAGEAFF
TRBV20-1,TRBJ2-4,CSASDGLAKNIQYF
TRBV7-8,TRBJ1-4,CASSPRSTNEKLFF
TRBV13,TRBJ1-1,CASSPLKRTAEAFF
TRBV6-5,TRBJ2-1,CASSYQGVSNEQFF
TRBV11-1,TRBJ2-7,CASSLEAGAYEQYF
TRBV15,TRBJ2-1,CATSSTGFYNEQFF
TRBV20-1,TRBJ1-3,CSAGHGNSGNTIYF
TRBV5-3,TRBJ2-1,CARSPDGVGRGYNEQFF
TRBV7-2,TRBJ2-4,CASSLRGGDIQYF
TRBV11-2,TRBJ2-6,CASSTWTGSDSGANVLTF
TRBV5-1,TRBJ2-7,CASSKRTSGVYEQYF
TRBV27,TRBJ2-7,CASSLTGGPLEQYF
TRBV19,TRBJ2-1,CASSMRAGVPNEQFF
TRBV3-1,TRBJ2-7,CASSQDRPLDLWGDEQYF
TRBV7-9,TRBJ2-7,CASSRGTGVSYEQYF
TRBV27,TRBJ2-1,CASSRQTSGRDNEQFF
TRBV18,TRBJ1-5,CASSLIGTGPNNQPQHF
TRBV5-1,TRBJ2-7,CASSLMGNYEQYF
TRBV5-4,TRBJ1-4,CASSLDYSQKLFF
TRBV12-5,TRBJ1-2,CASGHEYEANYGYTF
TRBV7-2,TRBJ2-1,CATAKRGEGEEFF
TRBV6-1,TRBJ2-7,CASKRLDTYSYEQYF
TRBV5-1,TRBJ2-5,CASSLAGAYQETQYF